Sequencing of this T cell receptor beta chain was carried out in a study of T cell responses to AZD1222 COVID-19 vaccine (dated by TCRdb to the early 2020s). Regarding the complete study: TCR sequencing was performed for 230 to 250 trial participants, of whom roughly 200 were given two doses of AZD1222 and some 26 were given two doses of MenACWY control vaccine. Trial participants were enrolled by age into subgroups of 18-55, 56-69 and 70-plus years, and about 150, 27 and 61 TCR-sequenced participants, respectively, were included in these subgroups.

In the paper's terms, the time point label means: baseline before first vaccination. What the treatment or condition label conveys for this sample: meningococcal conjugate vaccine given as trial control. Vaccinee samples came from UK trials COV001 and COV002, including a single-blind randomized controlled phase 2/3 trial of AZD1222 (ChAdOx1 nCoV-19) in healthy adults. Trial participant PBMC samples were collected at day 0 and day 28 after the second dose for TCRbeta chain sequencing. What the work shows at the level of the full study, not this receptor alone: Vaccine-associated CD4 TCRs spanned the whole spike protein, with dominant responses in regions 160-218 and 743-854. Reportedly, close to half of the unique spike-specific TCRs recognized epitopes lying outside the regions that are mutated in the B.1.351 and B.1.1.7 variants. Participants were mostly white British and included more females than males, and it was suggested by the authors that clonal diversity may have been underestimated. Conclusions about previously exposed vaccinees are limited, since just five or six AZD1222 recipients were seropositive for SARS-CoV-2 at baseline. In the small 56-69-year group, the increase in depth fell short of significance, most likely because of low power. A significant rise in spike-specific TCR breadth and depth was observed after two AZD1222 doses relative to day 0 and relative to MenACWY recipients. Because no day 14 peak-response samples were available, repertoires were characterized only after the peak T cell response.

The CDR3 regions of human TCRbeta chains were analyzed by immunosequencing. The paper's data handling went like this. Repertoire TCRs were matched against a reference library of SARS-CoV-2-specific TCRs generated with the MIRA antigen-specificity platform. Breadth meant the fraction of unique TCRs that were SARS-CoV-2-associated, whereas depth meant the fraction of total T cells that were SARS-CoV-2-associated. Each spike-specific TCR was assigned to its reactive spike region and to a CD4 or CD8 class using the MIRA data. Log10-transformed breadth and depth values were compared by one-way ANOVA with Sidak's multiple comparisons tests. TCRdb mirrors the immuneACCESS table, restricted to in-frame sequences. Some clones are absent from its copies; in checked studies, under half trace to an unresolved V gene, and the reason for the others is unknown. V and J calls and clone size are copied from that table; D and trimming were computed from the DNA. This sample has around 78,000 clones in its table, and 85% to 95% of those were observed once. Clones ranked in the top ten supply roughly 4.3% of the sample.

The germline ends are 19 bases apart after V is trimmed by 4 bases and J by 8 bases. Counted from cysteine to phenylalanine, this CDR3 has 15 amino acids. Of all the DNA, just the CDR3 is kept, 45 bases in frame from base 1. The germline V gene (reference sequence) yields SGHNT for CDR1 and YYREEE for CDR2. This clone appeared once. The antigen it recognizes is unknown. Base qualities are not recorded, but no much larger clone differs from it by a single base. The clonotype originates from an adult in good health. The source was peripheral blood, collected on day 0 of MenACWY control vaccination. Here the chain combines TRBV5-4 and TRBJ2-1; a tentative D call is TRBD2 (6 bases match). CDR3 loop: CASSARLGIGDEQFF. The bases are TGTGCCAGCAGCGCCCGACTAGGGATCGGGGATGAGCAGTTCTTC.